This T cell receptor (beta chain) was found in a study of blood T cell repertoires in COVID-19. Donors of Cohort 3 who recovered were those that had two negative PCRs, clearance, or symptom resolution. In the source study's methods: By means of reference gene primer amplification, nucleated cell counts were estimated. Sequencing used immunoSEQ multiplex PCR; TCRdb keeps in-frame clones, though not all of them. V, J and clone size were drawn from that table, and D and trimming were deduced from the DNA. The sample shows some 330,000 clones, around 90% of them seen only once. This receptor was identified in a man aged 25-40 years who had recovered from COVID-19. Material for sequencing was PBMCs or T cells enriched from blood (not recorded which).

In DNA form, the CDR3 reads TGTGCCAGCAGAACAGGGGTGAACACTGAAGCTTTCTTT. It specifies CASRTGVNTEAFF. The J gene is TRBJ1-1, the V gene TRBV6-5; 7 bases agree with TRBD1. V shed 6 bases and J 0 bases; nucleotides not matched to a gene: 1. The CDR3 is made up of 13 amino acids. From germline, CDR1 is MNHEY and CDR2 SVGAGI.